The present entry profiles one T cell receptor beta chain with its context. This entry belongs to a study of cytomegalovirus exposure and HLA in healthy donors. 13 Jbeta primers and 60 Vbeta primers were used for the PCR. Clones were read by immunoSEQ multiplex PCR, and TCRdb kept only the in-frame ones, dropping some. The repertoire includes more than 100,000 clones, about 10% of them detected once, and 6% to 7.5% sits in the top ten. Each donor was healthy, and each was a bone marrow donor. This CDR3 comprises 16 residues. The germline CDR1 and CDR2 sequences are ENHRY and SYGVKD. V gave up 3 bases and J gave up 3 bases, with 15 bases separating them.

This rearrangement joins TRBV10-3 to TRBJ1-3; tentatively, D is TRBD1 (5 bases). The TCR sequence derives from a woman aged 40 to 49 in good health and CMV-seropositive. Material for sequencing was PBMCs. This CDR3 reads CAISEGDRGSGNTIYF. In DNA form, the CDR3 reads TGTGCCATCAGTGAAGGAGATAGGGGAAGTGGAAACACCATATATTTT.